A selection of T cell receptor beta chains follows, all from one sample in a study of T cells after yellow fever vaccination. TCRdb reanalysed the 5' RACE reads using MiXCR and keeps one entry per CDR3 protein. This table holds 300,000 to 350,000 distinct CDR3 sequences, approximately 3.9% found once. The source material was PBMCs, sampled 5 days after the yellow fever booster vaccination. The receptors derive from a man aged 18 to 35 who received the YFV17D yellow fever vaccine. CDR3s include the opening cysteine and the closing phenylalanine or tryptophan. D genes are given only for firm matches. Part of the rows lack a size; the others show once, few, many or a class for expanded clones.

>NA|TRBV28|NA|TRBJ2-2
CASMTENTGELFF
TGTGCCAGCATGACAGAGAACACCGGGGAGCTGTTTTTT
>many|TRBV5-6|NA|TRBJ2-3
CASSLLDTQYF
TGTGCCAGCAGCTTGTTGGATACGCAGTATTTT
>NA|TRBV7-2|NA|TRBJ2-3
CASSLEDLSPPYF
TGTGCCAGCAGCTTAGAAGACCTAAGCCCTCCGTATTTT
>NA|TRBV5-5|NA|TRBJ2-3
CASSLLTGPLSTDTQYF
TGTGCCAGCAGCTTGTTAACAGGGCCGTTAAGCACAGATACGCAGTATTTT
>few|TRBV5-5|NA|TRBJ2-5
CASSLDQGYGQETQYF
TGTGCCAGCAGCTTGGACCAGGGGTATGGACAAGAGACCCAGTACTTC
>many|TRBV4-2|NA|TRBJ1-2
CASSQETQNGYTF
TGTGCCAGCAGCCAAGAAACCCAGAATGGCTACACCTTC
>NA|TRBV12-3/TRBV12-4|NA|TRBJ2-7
CASSFSGAGSYEQYF
TGTGCCAGCAGTTTCTCCGGGGCGGGCTCCTACGAGCAGTACTTC
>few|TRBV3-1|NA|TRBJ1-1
CASSQQGQNTEAFF
TGTGCCAGCAGCCAGCAGGGGCAAAACACTGAAGCTTTCTTT
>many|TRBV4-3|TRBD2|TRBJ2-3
CASSQVWERGADTDTQYF
TGCGCCAGCAGCCAAGTTTGGGAGCGGGGGGCCGATACAGATACGCAGTATTTT
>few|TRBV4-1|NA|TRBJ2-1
CASSQAEASSYNEQFF
TGCGCCAGCAGCCAAGCAGAGGCTAGCTCCTACAATGAGCAGTTCTTC